This TCR beta chain was sequenced during a study of shared clonotypes between healthy human individuals. As for the study in general: The people who gave samples were a couple of women and a few men aged 18 to 49. Whole-study results and caveats: Memory subsets generally showed lower estimated richness than naive subsets.

Naivety among CD8 cells was defined by CD45RO negativity and positive CCR7 selection, thereby excluding terminally differentiated effector memory CD45RA+ cells. As regards this clone: The target antigen is unknown. Within the sample, other DNA sequences also encode this same CDR3.

V was trimmed by 1 base and J by 7 bases, leaving 5 bases between them. Looked up from germline, CDR1 is LGHNA and CDR2 is YNFKEQ. The CDR3 spans 13 residues. Some clones are missing from TCRdb's copy, which holds only in-frame ones; the method was immunoSEQ multiplex PCR. The table lists roughly 550,000 clones, around 95% of them singletons, with about 0.11% in the top ten. This sequence joins TRBV4-2 and TRBJ1-6; no firm D call. The sequencing input was naive CD8+ T cells sorted from blood. The TCR was taken from a woman aged 25 to 39 in good health. In DNA form, the CDR3 reads TGTGCCAGCAGCCAAGGAGGGAATTCACCCCTCCACTTT. Residues: CASSQGGNSPLHF.